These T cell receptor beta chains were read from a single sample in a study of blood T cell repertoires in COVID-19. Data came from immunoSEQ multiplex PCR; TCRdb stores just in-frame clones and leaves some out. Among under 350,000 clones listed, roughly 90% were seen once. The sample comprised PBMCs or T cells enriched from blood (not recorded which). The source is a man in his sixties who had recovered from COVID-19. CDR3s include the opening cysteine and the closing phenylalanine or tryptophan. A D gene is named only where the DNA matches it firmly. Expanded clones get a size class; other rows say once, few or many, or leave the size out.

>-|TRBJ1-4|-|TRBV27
CASSLWGRRGEKLFF
TGTGCCAGCAGTTTATGGGGCAGGAGAGGTGAAAAACTGTTTTTT
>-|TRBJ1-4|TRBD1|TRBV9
CASSAGTGGGEKLFF
TGTGCCAGCAGCGCCGGGACAGGGGGTGGGGAAAAACTGTTTTTT
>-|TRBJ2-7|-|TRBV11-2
CASGDSDAYEQYF
TGTGCCAGCGGAGACTCCGACGCCTACGAGCAGTACTTC
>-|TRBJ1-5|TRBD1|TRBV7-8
CASSLLSGTGIGQPQHF
TGTGCCAGCAGCCTACTCTCCGGGACAGGGATCGGACAGCCCCAGCATTTT
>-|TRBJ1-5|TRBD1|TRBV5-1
CASSLDRGSQPQHF
TGCGCCAGCAGCTTGGACAGGGGCAGTCAGCCCCAGCATTTT
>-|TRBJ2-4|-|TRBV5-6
CASSVTGDPRNIQYF
TGTGCCAGCAGCGTGACAGGTGATCCAAGGAACATTCAGTACTTC
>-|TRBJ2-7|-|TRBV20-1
CSANLGEQYF
TGCAGTGCTAATCTAGGCGAGCAGTACTTC
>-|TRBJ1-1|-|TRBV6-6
CASTLGGDGPEAFF
TGTGCCAGCACCCTGGGGGGGGACGGCCCTGAAGCTTTCTTT
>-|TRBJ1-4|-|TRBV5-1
CASSFGQNNEKLFF
TGCGCCAGCAGCTTCGGACAGAATAATGAAAAACTGTTTTTT
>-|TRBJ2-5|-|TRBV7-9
CASRGTFQGETQYF
TGTGCCAGCCGCGGGACCTTCCAAGGAGAGACCCAGTACTTC
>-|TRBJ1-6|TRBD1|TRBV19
CASSITVDRLGSPLHF
TGTGCCAGTAGTATTACGGTGGACAGGCTGGGATCACCCCTCCACTTT
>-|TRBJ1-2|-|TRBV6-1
CASSEVVLGYTF
TGTGCCAGCAGTGAAGTCGTACTAGGCTACACCTTC
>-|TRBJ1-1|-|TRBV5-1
CASSLNPGSNTEAFF
TGCGCCAGCAGCTTGAATCCGGGATCAAACACTGAAGCTTTCTTT
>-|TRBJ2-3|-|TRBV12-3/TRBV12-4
CASSFGAPDTQYF
TGTGCCAGCAGTTTTGGGGCCCCAGATACGCAGTATTTT
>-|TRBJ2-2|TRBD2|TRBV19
CASSRLAGGPTGELFF
TGTGCCAGTAGCAGACTAGCGGGGGGGCCCACCGGGGAGCTGTTTTTT
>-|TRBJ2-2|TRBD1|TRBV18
CASSFDRGTHRTGELFF
TGTGCCAGCTCATTTGACAGGGGCACACATCGTACCGGGGAGCTGTTTTTT
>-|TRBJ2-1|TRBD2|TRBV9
CASSVVGTASGGWEQFF
TGTGCCAGCAGCGTAGTCGGAACGGCTAGCGGGGGTTGGGAGCAGTTCTTC
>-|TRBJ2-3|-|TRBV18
CASSPSGGSRNTQYF
TGTGCCAGCTCACCTTCAGGGGGGTCCCGGAATACGCAGTATTTT
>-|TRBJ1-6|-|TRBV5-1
CASSTDKSSYNSPLHF
TGCGCCAGCAGCACCGACAAGAGCTCCTATAATTCACCCCTCCACTTT
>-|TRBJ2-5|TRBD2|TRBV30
CAWRKGLAGGETQYF
TGTGCCTGGAGAAAGGGACTAGCGGGGGGCGAGACCCAGTACTTC
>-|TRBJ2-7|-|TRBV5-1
CASSLGQGHYEQYF
TGCGCCAGCAGCTTGGGGCAGGGACACTACGAGCAGTACTTC
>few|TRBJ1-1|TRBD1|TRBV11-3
CASSLQSGGHTEAFF
TGTGCCAGCAGCTTACAATCAGGGGGGCACACTGAAGCTTTCTTT
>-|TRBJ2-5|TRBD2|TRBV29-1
CSVSSGTRETQYF
TGCAGCGTCTCTAGCGGGACCCGAGAGACCCAGTACTTC
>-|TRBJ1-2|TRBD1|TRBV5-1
CASSPIQGEGYGYTF
TGCGCCAGCAGCCCCATACAGGGGGAAGGGTATGGCTACACCTTC
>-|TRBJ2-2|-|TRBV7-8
CASSLYGPRERAGELFF
TGTGCCAGCAGCTTATATGGGCCCCGGGAGAGAGCCGGGGAGCTGTTTTTT
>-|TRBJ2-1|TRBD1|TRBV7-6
CASSPLYRGPYNEQFF
TGTGCCAGCAGCCCACTATATAGGGGGCCATACAATGAGCAGTTCTTC
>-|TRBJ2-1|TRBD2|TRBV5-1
CASSLNGGRAYNEQFF
TGCGCCAGCAGCTTGAATGGCGGGAGGGCCTACAATGAGCAGTTCTTC
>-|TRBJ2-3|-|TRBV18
CASSPLGHLTDTQYF
TGTGCCAGCTCACCACTCGGACATCTCACAGATACGCAGTATTTT
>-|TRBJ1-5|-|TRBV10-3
CASARDTNQPQHF
TGTGCCAGCGCCCGGGACACCAATCAGCCCCAGCATTTT
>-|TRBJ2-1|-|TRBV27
CASRSTTGTIPNEQFF
TGTGCCAGCAGATCTACAACCGGGACAATCCCGAATGAGCAGTTCTTC
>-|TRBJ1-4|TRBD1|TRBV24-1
CATRGDRSEKLFF
TGTGCCACCAGAGGGGACAGGAGTGAAAAACTGTTTTTT
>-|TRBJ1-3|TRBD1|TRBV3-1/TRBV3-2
CASSPGDRGIFYGNTIYF
TGTGCCAGCAGCCCTGGGGACAGGGGGATTTTTTATGGAAACACCATATATTTT
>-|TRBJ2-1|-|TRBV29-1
CSVALRSESEQFF
TGCAGCGTTGCGCTCAGGTCTGAGAGTGAGCAGTTCTTC
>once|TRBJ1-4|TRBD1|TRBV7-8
CASSGAGTVRPDEKLFF
TGTGCCAGCAGCGGAGCCGGGACAGTACGTCCGGATGAAAAACTGTTTTTT
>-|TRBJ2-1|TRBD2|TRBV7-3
CASSLAGGVLDEQFF
TGTGCCAGCAGCTTAGCGGGAGGGGTTTTGGATGAGCAGTTCTTC
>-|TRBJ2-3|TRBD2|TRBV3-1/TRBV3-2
CASSQVSGGGTDTQYF
TGTGCCAGCAGCCAAGTTAGCGGGGGGGGGACAGATACGCAGTATTTT
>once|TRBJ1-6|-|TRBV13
CASRDRNSPLHF
TGTGCCAGCAGAGACAGGAATTCACCCCTCCACTTT
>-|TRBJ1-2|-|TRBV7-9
CASSLDSLYGYTF
TGTGCCAGCAGCTTAGACAGCCTGTATGGCTACACCTTC
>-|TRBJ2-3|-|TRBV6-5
CATKAYPSPPNTQYF
TGTGCCACCAAAGCCTACCCTTCCCCCCCAAATACGCAGTATTTT
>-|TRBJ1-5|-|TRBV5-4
CASSVDRKQPQHF
TGTGCCAGCAGTGTGGACAGAAAGCAGCCCCAGCATTTT
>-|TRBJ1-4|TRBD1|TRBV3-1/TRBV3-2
CASSPGTVATNEKLFF
TGTGCCAGCAGCCCGGGGACAGTCGCAACTAATGAAAAACTGTTTTTT
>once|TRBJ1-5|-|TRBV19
CASSIGSDQPQHF
TGTGCCAGTAGTATAGGGTCGGATCAGCCCCAGCATTTT
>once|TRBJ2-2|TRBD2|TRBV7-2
CASTIGGAQSNTGELFF
TGTGCCAGCACCATCGGGGGGGCTCAGTCCAACACCGGGGAGCTGTTTTTT
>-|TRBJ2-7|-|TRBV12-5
CASGLNRPGQYF
TGTGCTAGTGGTTTGAATCGCCCCGGGCAGTACTTC
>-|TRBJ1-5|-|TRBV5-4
CASSLAGNQPQHF
TGTGCCAGCAGCTTGGCGGGAAATCAGCCCCAGCATTTT
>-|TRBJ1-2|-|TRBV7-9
CASSAGVDGYTF
TGTGCCAGCAGCGCGGGGGTAGATGGCTACACCTTC
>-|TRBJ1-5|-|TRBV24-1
CATSASSYSNQPQHF
TGTGCCACCAGTGCGAGCTCTTATAGCAATCAGCCCCAGCATTTT
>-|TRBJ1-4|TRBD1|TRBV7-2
CASSGGTGREKLFF
TGTGCCAGCAGCGGCGGGACAGGGAGAGAAAAACTGTTTTTT
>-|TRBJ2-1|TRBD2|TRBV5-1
CASSSSGGSYNEQFF
TGCGCCAGCAGCTCTAGCGGGGGGTCCTACAATGAGCAGTTCTTC
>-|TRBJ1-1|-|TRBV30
CAWRPGTTMNTEAFF
TGTGCCTGGCGGCCCGGGACAACCATGAACACTGAAGCTTTCTTT
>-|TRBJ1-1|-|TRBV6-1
CASSEKYVISLLNTEAFF
TGTGCCAGCAGTGAAAAGTATGTTATTTCCCTATTGAACACTGAAGCTTTCTTT